The rows below give T cell receptor beta chains drawn from one sample of a study of shared clonotypes between healthy human individuals. Assay used: immunoSEQ multiplex PCR; TCRdb lists only in-frame clones, some missing. The data show around 500,000 clones, with 70% to 80% seen just once and approximately 13% held by the top ten. Material: PBMCs. These receptors came from a woman aged 40 to 49 in good health. Some clones in this sample may be carry-over from other donors' samples. The conserved cysteine and the conserved F or W are not part of the CDR3 here.

j_gene	v_gene	CDR3aa
TRBJ2-5	TRBV5-6	ASSTGTGGPETQY
TRBJ2-1	TRBV5-1	ASSPNLAGAGNEQF
TRBJ2-1	TRBV5-5	ASSEGLADYNEQF
TRBJ2-7	TRBV5-1	ASSSGGYEQY
TRBJ2-6	TRBV5-1	ASSPTGQASGANVLT
TRBJ2-5	TRBV2	ASSDGQGARETQY
TRBJ1-1	TRBV18	ASSGDRNTEAF
TRBJ1-5	TRBV28	ASRLTGPPQH
TRBJ1-1	TRBV14	ASSHSRTELNTEAF
TRBJ2-7	TRBV5-6	ASSLGPSGRDEQY
TRBJ2-5	TRBV7-8	ASSLAGRRETQY
TRBJ1-1	TRBV19	ASNSQGATEAF
TRBJ1-3	TRBV30	AWRGRDNLSGNTIY
TRBJ2-6	TRBV4-3	ASSPSVGAYGANVLT
TRBJ2-1	TRBV10-2	ASSELGLAYNEQF
TRBJ2-1	TRBV19	ASSSHREGQF
TRBJ1-5	TRBV7-2	ASSLMGGGINQPQH
TRBJ2-3	TRBV5-4	ASHDNSGSGTDTQY
TRBJ1-3	TRBV7-9	ASSRIGNTIY
TRBJ1-5	TRBV27	ARWGDREAGQPQH
TRBJ1-1	TRBV19	ASSNRGSQGEAF
TRBJ1-2	TRBV6-6	ASSFTGEDGYT
TRBJ1-5	TRBV25-1	ASSADRGDGQPQH
TRBJ2-2	TRBV19	ASAPTVTGELF
TRBJ2-1	TRBV5-4	ASSLDHNEQF
TRBJ2-1	TRBV7-2	ASSRQATVYNEQF
TRBJ2-3	TRBV18	ASSPLGDTDTQY
TRBJ2-7	TRBV2	ASSASGQAGREQY
TRBJ2-5	TRBV5-1	ASSLAVGLAGVETQY
NA	TRBV25-1	ASGTGTYEQY
TRBJ1-2	TRBV18	ASSPQQGARNGYT
TRBJ2-4	TRBV18	ASSTGTGNAKNIQY
TRBJ2-3	TRBV2	ARTSGRGDTQY
TRBJ1-5	TRBV15	ATSRDHQPQH
TRBJ1-5	TRBV10-3	AISESLEGNNQPQH
TRBJ1-6	TRBV7-3	ASSLAGPPNSPLH
TRBJ2-2	TRBV29-1	SVEYTRNPGELF
TRBJ2-1	TRBV19	ASSTTGVYPSVYNEQF
TRBJ2-7	TRBV2	ASNPGVEQY
TRBJ2-3	TRBV6-1	ASSVRTSGSIGDTQY
TRBJ2-2	TRBV11-1	ASSLGGTSGSTGELF
TRBJ2-7	TRBV18	ASSPRGLASDEQY
TRBJ2-1	TRBV7-2	ASSLGSGHYNEQF
TRBJ2-5	TRBV10-3	AISVKGVETQY
TRBJ1-1	TRBV29-1	SVEDRGRFVNTEAF
TRBJ1-5	TRBV4-3	ASSRTGDSNQPQH
TRBJ2-1	TRBV7-6	ASSMGQGNNEQF
TRBJ2-1	TRBV5-4	ASSLDTSGRQRQF
TRBJ2-7	TRBV1	TSSQDSSGEGGEQY
TRBJ1-3	TRBV9	ASSVGLAGNTIY
TRBJ2-7	TRBV7-2	ASSARLAGGPAYEQY
TRBJ2-7	TRBV6-1	ASRPTGTGEQY
TRBJ2-2	TRBV11-3	ASSFRHGELF
TRBJ2-3	TRBV18	ASSPRSGTDTQY